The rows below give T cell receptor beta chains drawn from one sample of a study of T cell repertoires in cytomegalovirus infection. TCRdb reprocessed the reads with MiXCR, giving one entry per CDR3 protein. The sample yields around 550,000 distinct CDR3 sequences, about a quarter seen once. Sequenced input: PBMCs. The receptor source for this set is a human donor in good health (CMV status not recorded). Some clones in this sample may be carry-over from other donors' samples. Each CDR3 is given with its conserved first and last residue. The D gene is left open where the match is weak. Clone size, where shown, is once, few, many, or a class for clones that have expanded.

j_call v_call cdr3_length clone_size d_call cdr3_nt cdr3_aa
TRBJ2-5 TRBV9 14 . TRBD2 TGTGCCAGCAGCCCGGGACTAGCGGGATCGACCCAGTACTTC CASSPGLAGSTQYF
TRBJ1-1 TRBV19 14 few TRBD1 TGTGCCAGTAGGAAAGGACAGGGAGGCACTGAAGCTTTCTTT CASRKGQGGTEAFF
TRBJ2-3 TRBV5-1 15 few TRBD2 TGCGCCAGCAGCGCAGCGGGATTTGAAACAGATACGCAGTATTTT CASSAAGFETDTQYF
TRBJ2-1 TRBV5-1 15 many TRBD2 TGCGCCAGCAGCTGGACTAGCGGACCTTACAATGAGCAGTTCTTC CASSWTSGPYNEQFF
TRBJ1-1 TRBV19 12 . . TGTGCCAGTAGACAGGGAACTCCAGAAGCTTTCTTT CASRQGTPEAFF
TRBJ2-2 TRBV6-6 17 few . TGTGCCAGCAGTTACTCGAACCTAGTATCGGGGCACGGGGAGCTGTTTTTT CASSYSNLVSGHGELFF
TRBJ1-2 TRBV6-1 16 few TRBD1 TGTGCCAGCACTCCAGGGGGGACAGGGGCTAAGTATGGCTACACCTTC CASTPGGTGAKYGYTF
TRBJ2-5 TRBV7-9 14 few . TGTGCCAGCAGCGCCATCGCGTACCAAGAGACCCAGTACTTC CASSAIAYQETQYF
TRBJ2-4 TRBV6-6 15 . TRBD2 TGTGCCAGCAGTGCCCTGGGACTAGCTAAGAACATTCAGTACTTC CASSALGLAKNIQYF
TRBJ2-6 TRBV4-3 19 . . TGCGCCAGCAGCCAAGAAGTCGGGACTTTCGACTCTGGGGCCAACGTCCTGACTTTC CASSQEVGTFDSGANVLTF
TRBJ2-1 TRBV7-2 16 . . TGTGCCAGCAGCTTAGCTGGGGCTAGCTCCTACAATGAGCAGTTCTTC CASSLAGASSYNEQFF
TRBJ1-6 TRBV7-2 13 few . TGTGCCAGCAGCTTAAAGAGTAATTCACCCCTCCACTTT CASSLKSNSPLHF
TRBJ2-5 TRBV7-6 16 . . TGTGCCAGCAGCTTAGGGGTTAGGGCAGAAGAAGAGACCCAGTACTTC CASSLGVRAEEETQYF
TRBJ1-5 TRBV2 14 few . TGTGCCAGCAGTGAACAGAGCCCCAATCAGCCCCAGCATTTT CASSEQSPNQPQHF
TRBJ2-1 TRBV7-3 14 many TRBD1 TGTGCCAGCAGCTCAGACAGGGGGTACAATGAGCAGTTCTTC CASSSDRGYNEQFF
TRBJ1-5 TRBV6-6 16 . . TGTGCCAGCAGTTACAAGGGACACGGCAAGGGTCAGCCCCAGCATTTT CASSYKGHGKGQPQHF
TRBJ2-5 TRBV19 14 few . TGTGCCAGTCAACCGGGTCCAACGGCACAGACCCAGTACTTC CASQPGPTAQTQYF
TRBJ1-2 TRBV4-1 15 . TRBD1 TGCGCCAGCAGCTATCCGGGACAGGGGTCCTATGGCTACACCTTC CASSYPGQGSYGYTF
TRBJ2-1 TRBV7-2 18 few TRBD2 TGTGCCAGCAGCCTGAGCCGACTAGCGGGAGGGAGGTACAATGAGCAGTTCTTC CASSLSRLAGGRYNEQFF
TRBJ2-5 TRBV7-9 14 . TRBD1 TGTGCCAGCAGCCAACAGGGGACCCAAGAGACCCAGTACTTC CASSQQGTQETQYF
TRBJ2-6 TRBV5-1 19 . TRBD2 TGCGCCAGCAGCCCCTGGACTAGCGGTATCCCCTCTGGGGCCAACGTCCTGACTTTC CASSPWTSGIPSGANVLTF
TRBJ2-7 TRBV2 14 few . TGTGCCAGCAGCGCGGGACAGAGCTCCTACGAGCAGTACTTC CASSAGQSSYEQYF
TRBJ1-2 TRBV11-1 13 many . TGTGCCAGCAGCCTACACGGATACTATGGCTACACCTTC CASSLHGYYGYTF
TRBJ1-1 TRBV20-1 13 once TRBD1 TGCAGTGCTATACAACAGGGGGACACTGAAGCTTTCTTT CSAIQQGDTEAFF
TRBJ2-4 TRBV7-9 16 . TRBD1 TGTGCCAGCAGCACCGGACAGGGGGCGGCCAAAAACATTCAGTACTTC CASSTGQGAAKNIQYF
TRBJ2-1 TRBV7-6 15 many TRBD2 TGTGCCAGCAGCTTACGGGAGATAGCGGGAGGTGAGCAGTTCTTC CASSLREIAGGEQFF